The subject of this entry is one T cell receptor beta chain. Its antigen is not identified. The V gene end was trimmed by 2 bases and the J gene end by 7 bases; junction bases not matched to a gene: 16. This CDR3 is 17 amino acids long. Germline V gene data show CDR1 as MNHNS and CDR2 as SASEGT. The sample originates from a study of cytomegalovirus exposure and HLA in healthy donors. Study-level findings and limits: HLA-A and HLA-B allele assignments for most subjects were reportedly predicted accurately using TCR beta sequences. Sequencing artifact likely explains a cluster of highly shared sequence variants. Donor immune exposure was known only as CMV serostatus.

The PCR used 60 Vbeta and 13 Jbeta primers. Profiled with immunoSEQ multiplex PCR; TCRdb holds only in-frame clones, not every one. The table records hundreds of thousands of clones, roughly 80% of them present only once. The chain uses TRBV6-1 and TRBJ1-2; 7 nucleotides match TRBD1. The origin of this receptor is a man aged 30-40 years in good health and CMV-seronegative. The sequencing input was PBMCs. CDR3 DNA sequence: TGTGCCAGCAGTGAATTAGGGGGCCGCCGCAGCTCGCGTGGCTACACCTTC. It yields the protein CASSELGGRRSSRGYTF.